This TCR beta chain was recovered during a study of blood T cell repertoires in COVID-19. Using immunoSEQ multiplex PCR, the repertoire was profiled, and TCRdb retains in-frame clones only, with some absent. The table includes fewer than 250,000 clones, about 83% detected once. Unmatched junction bases numbered 9, after V lost 7 bases and J lost 3 bases. The CDR3 consists of 15 residues. Germline CDR1 reads SGHNT; CDR2 reads YYREEE (reference sequence). The source material was PBMCs or T cells enriched from blood (not recorded which). The sequence was collected from a woman aged 25 to 45 who had been exposed to COVID-19. The chain has TRBV5-4 and TRBJ2-1; 8 bases agree with TRBD1. The CDR3 DNA reads as TGTGCCAGCTACTCGGACAGGGAGTTCTACAATGAGCAGTTCTTC. The encoded protein is CASYSDREFYNEQFF.